These 13 T cell receptor beta chains were sequenced from one sample in a study of blood T cell repertoires in COVID-19. The repertoire was sequenced with immunoSEQ multiplex PCR; TCRdb's copy has only in-frame clones and lacks some. The repertoire holds roughly 200,000 clones, around 87% seen once, with less than 3% in the top ten. Specimen: peripheral blood. The receptors were sampled from a man in his forties with active or convalescent COVID-19.

The J gene is TRBJ1-1, the V gene TRBV3-1 (or the pseudogene TRBV3-2); the D gene is possibly TRBD1 (5 bases). Trimming took 4 bases from V and 6 from J, leaving 12 bases between them. The CDR3 sequence is 13 residues long. From germline, CDR1 is LGHDT and CDR2 YNNKEL (reference sequence). The CDR3 loop is CASSRAQGAEAFF. The CDR3 nucleotides read TGTGCCAGCAGCCGGGCCCAAGGGGCTGAAGCTTTCTTT.

CDR3 region: CASSYFGTTYKETQYF. The DNA for the CDR3 is TGTGCCAGCAGTTACTTCGGGACTACCTATAAAGAGACCCAGTACTTC. The chain is built from TRBV6-2 or TRBV6-3 and TRBJ2-5; 7 bases match TRBD2. Germline loops: CDR1 MNHEY, CDR2 SVGEGT. The V gene end was trimmed by 1 base and the J gene end by 3 bases; junction bases not matched to a gene: 8. The CDR3 contains 16 residues.

The rearrangement joins TRBV11-2 to TRBJ2-1; 8 nucleotides line up with TRBD1. This CDR3 region has 17 residues. Trimming removed 5 bases from V and 8 bases from J; junction bases left unmatched: 17. The V gene's germline CDR1 is SGHAT and CDR2 FQNNGV. The CDR3 reads CASSRRAGDRLWDEQFF. CDR3 nucleotide sequence: TGTGCCAGCAGCCGCCGAGCCGGGGACAGGCTCTGGGATGAGCAGTTCTTC.

The chain couples TRBV4-1 to TRBJ1-4, with 9 bases identical to TRBD1. This CDR3 comprises 15 residues. The germline V gene has CDR1 MGHRA and CDR2 YSYEKL. J gave up 8 bases and V 6 bases, and 10 bases lay outside the gene matches. CDR3 sequence: CASSRSGTGREKLFF. Written as DNA, the CDR3 is TGCGCCAGCAGTAGATCCGGGACAGGGAGAGAAAAACTGTTTTTT.

V is TRBV2 and J is TRBJ1-1; unclear D gene. Germline values: CDR1 SNHLY, CDR2 FYNNEI. Trimming took off 8 bases at V and 0 bases at J, with 4 bases between the two ends. The CDR3 runs to 11 residues. DNA of the CDR3: TGTGCCAGCCTAATGAACACTGAAGCTTTCTTT. It yields the protein CASLMNTEAFF.

This clone has just one count. The chain has TRBV2 and TRBJ1-1; D call uncertain. Trimming stripped 7 bases from V and 2 bases from J, with 8 bases between. The CDR3 is 12 amino acids. CDR1 and CDR2 (germline): SNHLY, FYNNEI. This CDR3 reads CASISGNTEAFF. The CDR3 nucleotides are TGTGCCAGCATCAGTGGTAACACTGAAGCTTTCTTT. The complete variable domain, with remaining parts taken from reference TRBV2 and TRBJ1-1, reads EPEVTQTPSHQVTQMGQEVILRCVPISNHLYFYWYRQILGQKVEFLVSFYNNEISEKSEIFDDQFSVERPDGSNFTLKIRSTKLEDSAMYFCASISGNTEAFFGQGTRLTVV.

This chain uses TRBV29-1 with TRBJ2-2; D ambiguous. The germline CDR1 and CDR2 sequences are SQVTM and ANQGSEA. Trimming removed 3 bases at V and 3 bases at J, with 14 bases between. This CDR3 contains 15 residues. For the CDR3, the DNA is TGCAGCGTTGACGGTGGTTTCCTTGACACCGGGGAGCTGTTTTTT. It is translated as CSVDGGFLDTGELFF.

The V gene is TRBV3-1 (or the pseudogene TRBV3-2), the J gene TRBJ1-5; 8 bases agree with TRBD1. From germline, CDR1 is LGHDT and CDR2 YNNKEL (reference sequence). Trimming took 1 base from V and 4 from J; bases not matched to a gene: 3. This CDR3 has 15 amino acids. CDR3 loop: CASSQAWTGNQPQHF. CDR3 in DNA: TGTGCCAGCAGCCAAGCTTGGACAGGGAATCAGCCCCAGCATTTT.

The V and J genes are TRBV2 and TRBJ2-1, with D perhaps TRBD2 (5 bases). Trimming cost V 6 bases and J 1 base, with 13 bases left between them. This CDR3 spans 15 amino acids. The germline CDR1 and CDR2 sequences are SNHLY and FYNNEI. The CDR3 bases are TGTGCCAGCAGAGGCGGGCTAGTTTCCTACAATGAGCAGTTCTTC. Protein sequence: CASRGGLVSYNEQFF.

The CDR3 is CASSLQGSDTQYF. The CDR3 coding sequence is TGTGCCAGCAGCTTACAGGGTTCAGATACGCAGTATTTT. This chain links TRBV7-9 with TRBJ2-3; D may be TRBD1 (5 bases). The germline V gene has CDR1 SEHNR and CDR2 FQNEAQ (reference sequence). Trimming shortened V by 2 bases and J by 4 bases, and 7 bases separated the two germline ends. The CDR3 has 13 residues.

The chain employs TRBV19 and TRBJ2-1; perhaps TRBD2 as D (6 bases). Trimming shortened V by 10 bases and J by 3 bases, and 13 bases separated the two germline ends. There are 13 residues in the CDR3. Germline V gives CDR1 LNHDA, CDR2 SQIVND (reference sequence). CDR3 loop: CAIGGKYYNEQFF. For the CDR3, the DNA is TGTGCCATCGGCGGGAAGTACTACAATGAGCAGTTCTTC.

CDR3 sequence (DNA): TGTGCCAGCACCTATAATGGTTTATCCTACGAGCAGTACTTC. It translates to CASTYNGLSYEQYF. V gene TRBV7-8 combines with J gene TRBJ2-7; D remains ambiguous. The CDR3 is 14 residues long. Germline V gives CDR1 SGHVS, CDR2 FQNEAQ. Trimming cost V 7 bases and J 1 base, with 14 bases left between them.

This clone came up a few times. This rearrangement joins TRBV30 to TRBJ1-1; D remains unclear. CDR1 and CDR2 from the germline V gene are GTSNPN and SVGIG (reference sequence). Deletions cut 2 bases from V and 5 bases from J, with 18 bases between. The length of the CDR3 is 15 residues. CDR3 DNA sequence: TGTGCCTGGAGTTGGACGGCGCGCCGAGGGACTGAAGCTTTCTTT. Amino acid sequence: CAWSWTARRGTEAFF. Supplemented by reference TRBV30 and TRBJ1-1, the full variable domain reads SQTIHQWPATLVQPVGSPLSLECTVEGTSNPNLYWYRQAAGRGLQLLFYSVGIGQISSEVPQNLSASRPQDRQFILSSKKLLLSDSGFYLCAWSWTARRGTEAFFGQGTRLTVV.